Presented here are 27 T cell receptor beta chains from one specimen sequenced in a study of T cells after yellow fever vaccination. TCRdb re-called the 5' RACE reads through MiXCR, storing one row per CDR3 protein. Of around 250,000 distinct CDR3 sequences listed, 6.9% were seen once; the top ten hold roughly 0.9%. Source: CD4+ T cells sorted from PBMCs, taken 15 days after the yellow fever booster vaccination. The receptors were gathered from a man aged 25 to 45 who received the YFV17D yellow fever vaccine.

This clonotype was detected only a few times. The gene calls are TRBV25-1 and TRBJ2-2, with 7 bases aligning to TRBD2. CDR1 and CDR2 from the germline V gene are MGHDK and SYGVNS. This CDR3 is 16 amino acids long. V gave up 1 base and J gave up 0 bases; unmatched junction bases: 2. Here the CDR3 reads CASSEFGGANTGELFF. The CDR3 DNA reads TGTGCCAGCAGTGAATTTGGGGGGGCGAACACCGGGGAGCTGTTTTTT.

There are a few counts of this clonotype. The chain is built from TRBV27 and TRBJ1-6, with no clear D. The CDR3 is made up of 15 amino acids. Looked up from germline, CDR1 is MNHEY and CDR2 is SMNVEV (reference sequence). V was cut by 8 bases and J by 0 bases, with 11 bases left in between. CDR3 amino acids: CASGRQSSYNSPLHF. CDR3 DNA: TGTGCCAGCGGCAGACAAAGCTCCTATAATTCACCCCTCCACTTT.

This clonotype was found a few times. The gene calls are TRBV27 and TRBJ2-5; tentative D call: TRBD2 (6 bases). CDR1 MNHEY and CDR2 SMNVEV come from the germline V gene (reference sequence). With 1 base removed from V and 7 bases from J, the gap between germline ends came to 13 bases. This CDR3 region has 14 residues. CDR3 in DNA: TGTGCCAGCAGTTTATTGGGCGGGACCTTGACCCAGTACTTC. It codes for CASSLLGGTLTQYF.

The chain uses TRBV20-1 and TRBJ2-1; D is tentatively TRBD1 or TRBD2 (5 bases each). The CDR3 has 14 amino acids. Trimming pared 7 bases from V and 0 bases from J, leaving 13 bases between. Germline loops: CDR1 DFQATT, CDR2 SNEGSKA (reference sequence). CDR3 nucleotide sequence: TGCAGTGGACCCGGGACGAGCTCCTACAATGAGCAGTTCTTC. Translated, it gives CSGPGTSSYNEQFF.

This clonotype was found many times. This sequence joins TRBV5-6 and TRBJ1-2, with a weak D call TRBD1 (6 bases). With 0 bases removed from V and 8 bases from J, the gap between germline ends came to 8 bases. The CDR3 totals 12 residues. Germline V CDR1 and CDR2: SGHDT, YYEEEE. The CDR3 bases are TGTGCCAGCAGCTTGGAGGGGGGCGGCTACACCTTC. This gives the protein CASSLEGGGYTF.

This clonotype was detected many times. The chain combines TRBV20-1 with TRBJ2-5; 8 bases line up with TRBD1. Looked up from germline, CDR1 is DFQATT and CDR2 is SNEGSKA (reference sequence). This CDR3 has 14 residues. The V and J ends lost 3 bases and 4 bases, in that order; junction bases with no gene match: 7. CDR3 nucleotides: TGCAGTGCTAGCCCTACAGGGGGAGGAGAGACCCAGTACTTC. It specifies CSASPTGGGETQYF.

This clonotype was seen a handful of times. The chain combines TRBV21-1 with TRBJ2-2; TRBD1 was called by the table and not checked on the DNA. TRBV21-1 is deemed a pseudogene. The CDR3 totals 14 residues. CDR3 nucleotide sequence: TGTGCCAGCAGCAAATCTGGGGGTACCGGGGAGCTGTTTTTT. It encodes CASSKSGGTGELFF.

This chain uses TRBV12-3 or TRBV12-4 with TRBJ1-5, with 8 bases aligning to TRBD1. This CDR3 has 14 residues. Unmatched junction bases numbered 7, after V lost 6 bases and J lost 6 bases. The CDR3, as DNA: TGTGCCAGCAGGGCTGACAGGGGAGGTCAGCCCCAGCATTTT. It codes for CASRADRGGQPQHF.

This clonotype appeared many times. This chain links TRBV7-3 with TRBJ2-3; weak D call: TRBD2 (6 bases). Per germline, CDR1 SGHTA and CDR2 FQGTGA. The CDR3 runs 18 residues. With 7 bases removed from V and 1 base from J, the gap between germline ends came to 24 bases. CDR3 bases: TGTGCCAGCACACAACACATCGGGAGTGGGGAAGGCACAGATACGCAGTATTTT. Protein sequence: CASTQHIGSGEGTDTQYF.

This clonotype has more than one count but fewer than ten. This chain joins TRBV7-9 and TRBJ1-1; weak D call: TRBD1 (5 bases). Trimming removed 5 bases at V and 1 base at J, with 17 bases between. From germline, CDR1 is SEHNR and CDR2 FQNEAQ (reference sequence). The CDR3 has 16 residues. Written as DNA, the CDR3 is TGTGCCAGCAGCGTCCCGCGTAGGGGAGCGAACACTGAAGCTTTCTTT. This sequence encodes CASSVPRRGANTEAFF.

This clonotype was detected ten times or more. The rearrangement joins TRBV3-1 to TRBJ1-1; maybe TRBD1 (5 bases). The CDR3 consists of 14 residues. Germline CDR1 reads LGHDT; CDR2 reads YNNKEL (reference sequence). Trimming stripped 0 bases from V and 5 bases from J, with 10 bases between. The CDR3 here is CASSQDGGRTEAFF. The CDR3 DNA is TGTGCCAGCAGCCAAGACGGGGGGAGAACTGAAGCTTTCTTT.

For the CDR3, the DNA is TGTGCCAGCAGCTCCCAGCCCCTAGCGGGAGCTGGAGATACGCAGTATTTT. Protein product: CASSSQPLAGAGDTQYF. The rearrangement joins TRBV7-3 to TRBJ2-3; the match to TRBD2 covers 10 bases. The CDR3 is 17 amino acids. Per germline, CDR1 SGHTA and CDR2 FQGTGA. J lost 5 bases, V lost 4 bases, and 12 bases had no gene match.

This clonotype was counted only a few times. The rearrangement links TRBV3-1 to TRBJ2-5; D uncertain. Germline CDR1 reads LGHDT; CDR2 reads YNNKEL (reference sequence). CDR3 size: 13 residues. V was clipped by 4 bases and J by 5 bases, with 11 bases between them. The CDR3 nucleotides read TGTGCCAGCAGCCCCACCAGCGAGGAGACCCAGTACTTC. Encoded protein: CASSPTSEETQYF.

V and J are TRBV5-1 and TRBJ2-3; the D is unclear. Trimming took 0 bases from V and 1 from J, leaving 9 bases between them. CDR1 and CDR2 from the germline V gene are SGHRS and YFSETQ. The CDR3 consists of 15 residues. The CDR3 DNA is TGCGCCAGCAGCTTGGCTCCCCTGGGCACAGATACGCAGTATTTT. Encoded protein: CASSLAPLGTDTQYF.

This clonotype was picked up many times. Here the CDR3 DNA reads TGCGCCAGCAGCTTGAGATGGATGGGCAGAAACCCCGGGGAGCTGTTTTTT. It specifies CASSLRWMGRNPGELFF. The chain joins TRBV5-1 to TRBJ2-2; D remains unclear. Trimming stripped 1 base from V and 6 bases from J, with 19 bases between. The CDR3 totals 17 residues. Germline V lookup: CDR1 SGHRS, CDR2 YFSETQ. Filled out from reference TRBV5-1 and TRBJ2-2, the complete variable domain reads KAGVTQTPRYLIKTRGQQVTLSCSPISGHRSVSWYQQTPGQGLQFLFEYFSETQRNKGNFPGRFSGRQFSNSRSEMNVSTLELGDSALYLCASSLRWMGRNPGELFFGEGSRLTVL.

The V call is TRBV10-3, the J call TRBJ2-7, with a possible D match to TRBD1 (6 bases). The V end lost 8 bases, the J end lost 0 bases, and 11 bases lay between the germline ends. CDR3 length: 13 amino acids. The germline V gene encodes CDR1 ENHRY and CDR2 SYGVKD. DNA for the CDR3: TGTGCCATCCAGGGGTCCAACTCCTACGAGCAGTACTTC. Protein: CAIQGSNSYEQYF.

The gene calls are TRBV7-8 and TRBJ2-5, with 10 bases fitting TRBD2. The CDR3 covers 16 residues. V shed 5 bases and J 4 bases; nucleotides not matched to a gene: 10. CDR1 is SGHVS, CDR2 FQNEAQ, per germline. The CDR3 protein is CASSPLASGRAETQYF. CDR3 coding DNA: TGTGCCAGCAGCCCCCTGGCTAGCGGGAGAGCAGAGACCCAGTACTTC.

Ten or more counts support this clonotype. The CDR3 coding sequence is TGTGCCAGCAGCCAAGTATCTAGCGGGAGAACAGATACGCAGTATTTT. Residues: CASSQVSSGRTDTQYF. J is TRBJ2-3 and V is TRBV3-1; 10 nucleotides agree with TRBD2. The V and J ends lost 1 base and 3 bases, in that order; junction bases with no gene match: 4. CDR1 and CDR2 (germline): LGHDT, YNNKEL (reference sequence). This CDR3 spans 16 amino acids.

This clonotype was seen at least ten times. The chain links TRBV27 to TRBJ2-2; D unresolved. There are 17 residues in the CDR3. The germline CDR1 and CDR2 sequences are MNHEY and SMNVEV (reference sequence). V lost 2 bases to trimming and J lost 5 bases, with 18 bases between them. CDR3 loop: CASSLISVWARTGELFF. The CDR3 nucleotides are TGTGCCAGCAGTTTAATCTCGGTTTGGGCGAGGACCGGGGAGCTGTTTTTT.

In its sample, this clonotype was seen many times. The J gene is TRBJ1-5, the V gene TRBV7-9; unclear D gene. This CDR3 is 12 amino acids long. Germline V gives CDR1 SEHNR, CDR2 FQNEAQ (reference sequence). With 2 bases removed from V and 6 bases from J, the gap between germline ends came to 5 bases. The CDR3 here is CASSLRGQPQHF. The DNA of the CDR3 is TGTGCCAGCAGCTTAAGAGGTCAGCCCCAGCATTTT.

The chain links TRBV30 to TRBJ2-3; no firm D call. Deletions cut 0 bases from V and 6 bases from J, with 4 bases between. The germline gives CDR1 GTSNPN, CDR2 SVGIG (reference sequence). The length of the CDR3 is 11 residues. CDR3: CAWSVGDTQYF. The DNA for the CDR3 is TGTGCCTGGAGTGTAGGGGATACGCAGTATTTT.

This clonotype came up many times. The chain employs TRBV4-3 and TRBJ1-4; D is undetermined. The CDR3 is 15 amino acids. Germline CDR1 is LGHNA and CDR2 is YSLEER. V shed 0 bases and J shed 0 bases, with 5 bases lying between them. CDR3 region: CASSQDFATNEKLFF. DNA of the CDR3: TGCGCCAGCAGCCAAGATTTCGCAACTAATGAAAAACTGTTTTTT.

A word on this clonotype: A much larger clone sits a single nucleotide away, making a read error possible. V gene TRBV20-1 combines with J gene TRBJ1-2; D may be TRBD1 (6 bases). This CDR3 contains 12 residues. Germline V gene data show CDR1 as DFQATT and CDR2 as SNEGSKA (reference sequence). Here the CDR3 reads CCARTANYGYTF. The CDR3 DNA is TGCTGTGCTAGGACAGCAAACTATGGCTACACCTTC.

The chain joins TRBV7-2 to TRBJ2-2; D might be TRBD1 (5 bases). The length of the CDR3 is 13 residues. CDR1 and CDR2 from the germline V gene are SGHTA and FQGNSA. The ends were cut back, 5 bases at V and 6 bases at J, with 10 bases in the middle. DNA for the CDR3: TGTGCCAGCAGCCGACAGTGGGCCGGGGAGCTGTTTTTT. Translation: CASSRQWAGELFF. The complete variable domain, with remaining parts taken from reference TRBV7-2 and TRBJ2-2, reads GAGVSQSPSNKVTEKGKDVELRCDPISGHTALYWYRQSLGQGLEFLIYFQGNSAPDKSGLPSDRFSAERTGGSVSTLTIQRTQQEDSAVYLCASSRQWAGELFFGEGSRLTVL.

This clonotype was found many times. J is TRBJ2-6 and V is TRBV6-1, with TRBD1 as a possible D gene (6 bases). CDR3 length: 14 residues. The germline V gene encodes CDR1 MNHNS and CDR2 SASEGT. The V end was cut by 6 bases, the J end by 1 base, with 7 bases between. The CDR3 DNA reads TGTGCCAGCAGCAGGGGTTCTGGGGCCAACGTCCTGACTTTC. Translation: CASSRGSGANVLTF.

The chain recombines TRBV7-2 with TRBJ1-6; D uncertain. V was clipped by 1 base and J by 14 bases, with 9 bases between them. This CDR3 is 12 amino acids long. Germline lookup yields CDR1 SGHTA and CDR2 FQGNSA. The CDR3 region has the DNA TGTGCCAGCAGCTTAGAGTTCTTGGCCCTCCACTTT. It translates to CASSLEFLALHF.

This clonotype was counted a few times. This chain connects TRBV20-1 to TRBJ1-1; D might be TRBD1 (5 bases). Germline CDR1 and CDR2: DFQATT and SNEGSKA (reference sequence). Deletions cut 1 base from V and 4 bases from J, with 13 bases between. CDR3 length: 14 amino acids. This chain's CDR3 is CSARGAGPFTEAFF. DNA of the CDR3: TGCAGTGCTAGAGGAGCAGGGCCTTTCACTGAAGCTTTCTTT.